This is a list of T cell receptor beta chains from one sample in a study of CD8+CD57+ T cells in acquired aplastic anemia. TCRdb re-analysed the reads in MiXCR, keeping a single row per CDR3 protein. The data contain around 250,000 distinct CDR3 sequences, approximately 80% of them seen just once; the ten biggest clones take up 42%. Sequencing used sorted CD4+, CD8+, or CD8+CD57+ T cells (not recorded which) from PBMCs. The receptors shown here come from a human donor with aplastic anemia. The CDR3 runs from the conserved cysteine through the conserved F or W. The D gene is left open where the match is weak. Clone size appears in some rows only: once, few, many, or a class for an expanded clone.

cdr3_aa cdr3_nt clone_size j_call d_call v_call
CSVKVFYEQYF TGCAGCGTTAAGGTCTTCTACGAGCAGTACTTC . TRBJ2-7 . TRBV29-1
CASSESRAHEQYF TGCGCCAGCAGTGAGTCACGGGCCCACGAGCAGTACTTC . TRBJ2-7 . TRBV10-1
CASNHLGNEQFF TGTGCCAGCAATCATCTGGGGAATGAGCAGTTCTTC . TRBJ2-1 . TRBV10-3
CAISAGQGNTGELFF TGTGCCATCAGTGCCGGACAGGGAAACACCGGGGAGCTGTTTTTT . TRBJ2-2 TRBD1 TRBV10-3
CAISAFQGNTEAFF TGTGCCATCAGTGCCTTCCAGGGGAACACTGAAGCTTTCTTT few TRBJ1-1 . TRBV10-3
CASSIQRIAGVTGELFF TGTGCCAGCAGCATCCAAAGAATAGCGGGAGTCACCGGGGAGCTGTTTTTT once TRBJ2-2 TRBD2 TRBV5-5
CASSLDGGPDPQF TGTGCCAGCAGCTTAGACGGAGGTCCCGATCCGCAGTTT . TRBJ1-6 . TRBV7-8
CASSFRRSGRHDF TGTGCCAGCAGCTTTCGAAGAAGCGGTAGGCACGATTTT . TRBJ2-3 . TRBV7-8
CASSASTSGIDTQYF TGTGCCAGCAGCGCCTCTACTAGCGGAATAGATACGCAGTACTTC . TRBJ2-7 TRBD2 TRBV7-8
CASSAQGIGETQCYTF TGTGCCAGCAGCGCACAGGGGATCGGGGAGACCCAGTGCTACACCTTC . TRBJ1-2 TRBD1 TRBV9
CATSSPREQNYEQYF TGTGCCACCAGCAGCCCACGCGAACAAAACTACGAGCAGTACTTC . TRBJ2-7 . TRBV15
CASGQARNQPQHF TGTGCCAGCGGCCAGGCCCGCAATCAGCCCCAGCATTTT . TRBJ1-5 . TRBV7-2
CASSLVGDTEAFF TGTGCCAGCAGCTTGGTAGGGGACACTGAAGCTTTCTTC . TRBJ1-1 . TRBV5-6
CASSLTRGATYGYTF TGTGCCAGCAGCTTAACAAGGGGGGCCACCTATGGTTACACCTTC . TRBJ1-2 . TRBV7-3
CASSIARSGDSDQHFF TGTGCCAGCAGTATAGCTAGAAGCGGGGACAGCGATCAGCACTTCTTC once TRBJ2-1 . TRBV19
CSAREGSSDTGELFF TGCAGTGCTAGAGAGGGCTCTTCAGACACCGGGGAGCTGTTTTTT . TRBJ2-2 . TRBV20-1
CASSADGAADTFALHF TGTGCCAGCAGCGCCGACGGCGCAGCGGATACGTTTGCCCTCCACTTT . TRBJ1-6 . TRBV9
CASGVGRTDTQF TGTGCCAGCGGGGTAGGACGCACGGATACGCAGTTT . TRBJ2-2 . TRBV2
CSVVYSLGSGTGVDEQYF TGCAGCGTTGTTTACAGCTTAGGGTCCGGGACAGGGGTCGACGAGCAGTACTTC . TRBJ2-7 TRBD1 TRBV29-1
CASRGGGGDAQFF TGTGCCAGCAGGGGAGGGGGGGGGGATGCGCAGTTCTTC . TRBJ2-1 . TRBV10-1
CASRLTGGRGSDEQFF TGTGCCAGCAGACTGACAGGGGGAAGGGGGAGCGATGAGCAGTTCTTC . TRBJ2-1 TRBD1 TRBV11-2
CASRESTYGDTQYF TGCGCCAGCAGGGAAAGTACCTATGGCGATACGCAGTATTTT . TRBJ2-3 . TRBV5-1
CASSLVGGPDKLFF TGTGCCAGCAGCTTAGTGGGAGGACCCGATAAGCTGTTTTTT . TRBJ2-2 . TRBV7-8
CSASSWGRKNVEAFF TGCAGTGCCAGTAGTTGGGGACGCAAGAACGTCGAAGCTTTCTTT . TRBJ1-1 . TRBV20-1
CASSPDRGWGETQYF TGTGCCAGCAGTCCAGACAGGGGCTGGGGAGAGACCCAGTACTTC . TRBJ2-5 TRBD1 TRBV11-1
CASSWEDGHNEQYF TGTGCCAGCAGCTGGGAGGATGGTCACAATGAGCAGTACTTC . TRBJ2-7 . TRBV2
CASSPIGVSRNQPQHF TGCGCCAGCAGCCCGATAGGGGTCTCGAGAAATCAGCCCCAGCATTTT . TRBJ1-5 . TRBV4-1
CASSLEGGPDTQYLHF TGTGCCAGCAGCTTAGAAGGAGGTCCCGATACGCAGTATCTCCACTTT . TRBJ1-6 . TRBV7-8
CASSLAGSTDTQHHF TGTGCCAGCAGCTTAGCGGGCTCGACCGATACGCAGCATCATTTT once TRBJ1-5 . TRBV7-8
CASSGSEGPYTQYF TGTGCCAGTAGCGGATCGGAGGGTCCCTATACGCAGTACTTC . TRBJ2-7 . TRBV7-4
CAISEFGEQGKETQYF TGTGCCATCAGTGAGTTTGGGGAACAGGGGAAAGAGACCCAGTACTTC medium-sized TRBJ2-5 TRBD1 TRBV10-3
CATSRWAGLEETQYF TGTGCCACCAGCAGGTGGGCAGGGCTAGAAGAGACCCAGTACTTC . TRBJ2-5 . TRBV15
CASSLDRGPGNTIYF TGTGCCAGCAGCCTCGACAGGGGCCCTGGAAACACCATATATTTT . TRBJ1-3 TRBD1 TRBV14
CASSLYRTGNEQYF TGTGCCAGCAGTCTATACCGGACAGGGAACGAGCAGTACTTC . TRBJ2-7 TRBD1 TRBV6-5
CASSFRGSNEQFF TGTGCCAGCAGCTTCCGGGGCTCCAATGAGCAGTTTTTT once TRBJ2-3 . TRBV7-2